What follows are 5 T cell receptor beta chains derived from one specimen sequenced in a study of graft-versus-host responses after intestinal transplantation. Some clones are missing from TCRdb's copy, which holds only in-frame ones; the method was immunoSEQ multiplex PCR. The sample has about 69,000 clones, around nine tenths seen once. The input for sequencing was bone marrow, taken 700 to 750 days after intestinal transplantation. These receptors all stem from a human patient who received an intestinal transplant, so some T cells may come from the graft donor.

J is TRBJ2-1 and V is TRBV5-4, with D maybe TRBD2 (6 bases). This CDR3 spans 14 amino acids. Deletions cut 3 bases from V and 3 bases from J, with 10 bases between. The germline V gene encodes CDR1 SGHNT and CDR2 YYREEE (reference sequence). The CDR3 loop is CASSSGTRYNEQFF. The CDR3 DNA sequence: TGTGCCAGCAGCTCAGGGACTCGCTACAATGAGCAGTTCTTC.

This chain links TRBV7-2 with TRBJ2-7; 8 bases agree with TRBD2. This CDR3 has 15 residues. V was clipped by 5 bases and J by 0 bases; unmatched bases: 6. Germline V gene data show CDR1 as SGHTA and CDR2 as FQGNSA. The CDR3 DNA reads TGTGCCAGCAGCCCCCTGCGGGGGGACTCCTACGAGCAGTACTTC. This encodes CASSPLRGDSYEQYF.

The chain carries TRBV19 and TRBJ1-6; 7 nucleotides match TRBD1. The V gene end was trimmed by 4 bases and the J gene end by 7 bases; junction bases not matched to a gene: 4. Per the germline V gene, CDR1 is LNHDA and CDR2 is SQIVND (reference sequence). The CDR3 has 14 residues. The CDR3 is CASSNGQANSPLHF. The CDR3 coding sequence is TGTGCCAGTAGTAATGGACAGGCGAATTCACCCCTCCACTTT.

CDR3 DNA: TGTGCCAGCTGGGGTCAAGGTTCCTATAATTCACCCCTCCACTTT. Protein sequence: CASWGQGSYNSPLHF. V usage is TRBV2 and J usage is TRBJ1-6; D is unclear. The CDR3 consists of 15 residues. V was cut by 8 bases and J by 1 base, with 12 bases left in between. The germline V gene has CDR1 SNHLY and CDR2 FYNNEI.

This sequence joins TRBV5-1 and TRBJ2-7; D possibly uses TRBD1 or TRBD2 (6 bases each). The V end lost 0 bases, the J end lost 3 bases, and 13 bases lay between the germline ends. Germline V CDR1 and CDR2: SGHRS, YFSETQ. The CDR3 has 15 residues. CDR3: CASSLEGGRGYEQYF. In nucleotides, the CDR3 is TGCGCCAGCAGCTTGGAGGGGGGACGGGGCTACGAGCAGTACTTC.